This T cell receptor beta chain was recovered during a study of control samples from healthy donors and cancer patients. The CDR3 runs 13 residues. Deletions cut 2 bases from V and 4 bases from J, with 8 bases between. Per the germline V gene, CDR1 is SEHNR and CDR2 is FQNEAQ (reference sequence). Method: immunoSEQ multiplex PCR; TCRdb's copy keeps in-frame clones and lacks some. This table holds about 130,000 clones, over 85% found once. The chain is built from TRBV7-9 and TRBJ2-5, with D unresolved. The sample taken for sequencing was PBMCs. This clonotype was obtained from a middle-aged man with head and neck cancer. CDR3 loop: CASSLPPPETQYF. The CDR3 region has the DNA TGTGCCAGCAGCTTACCCCCCCCAGAGACCCAGTACTTC.